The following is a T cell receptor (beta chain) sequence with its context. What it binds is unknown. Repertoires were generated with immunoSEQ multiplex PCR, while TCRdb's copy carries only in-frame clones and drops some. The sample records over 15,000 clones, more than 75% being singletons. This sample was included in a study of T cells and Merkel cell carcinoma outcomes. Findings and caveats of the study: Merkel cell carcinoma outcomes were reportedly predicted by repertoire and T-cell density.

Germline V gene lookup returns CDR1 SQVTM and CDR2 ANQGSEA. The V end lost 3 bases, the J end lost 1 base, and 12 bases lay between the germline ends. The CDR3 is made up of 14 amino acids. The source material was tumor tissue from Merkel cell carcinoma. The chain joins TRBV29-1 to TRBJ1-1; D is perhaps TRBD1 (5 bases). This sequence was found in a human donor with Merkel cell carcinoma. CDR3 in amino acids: CSVEIWGSNTEAFF. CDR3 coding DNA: TGCAGCGTTGAGATATGGGGGTCGAACACTGAAGCTTTCTTT. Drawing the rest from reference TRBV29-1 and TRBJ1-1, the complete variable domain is SAVISQKPSRDICQRGTSLTIQCQVDSQVTMMFWYRQQPGQSLTLIATANQGSEATYESGFVIDKFPISRPNLTFSTLTVSNMSPEDSSIYLCSVEIWGSNTEAFFGQGTRLTVV.